Following are 18 T cell receptor beta chains from one sample sequenced in a study of OX40 agonist ivuxolimab in advanced cancers. TCRdb's table, derived via immunoSEQ multiplex PCR, lists solely in-frame clones and lacks some. The top ten hold 0.45% to 0.65% of the sample, which has 100,000 to 110,000 clones, 75% to 95% seen once. The source material was CD4+ or CD8+ T cells sorted from blood, sampled in a trial of the OX40 agonist ivuxolimab. The receptors shown here come from an adult with an advanced solid tumor such as melanoma, head and neck, liver or kidney cancer.

The chain has TRBV2 and TRBJ2-1, with D perhaps TRBD2 (6 bases). V gave up 10 bases and J gave up 5 bases, with 12 bases separating them. Germline V CDR1 and CDR2: SNHLY, FYNNEI. The CDR3 is made up of 12 amino acids. CDR3: CAIKGGNNEQFF. As DNA, the CDR3 is TGTGCCATAAAGGGAGGAAACAATGAGCAGTTCTTC.

The rearrangement joins TRBV5-1 to TRBJ2-5, with 8 positions matching TRBD1. After removal of 1 base from V and 9 bases from J, the junction contained 11 bases not matched to a gene. The CDR3 covers 15 residues. Germline CDR1 and CDR2: SGHRS and YFSETQ. In DNA form, the CDR3 reads TGCGCCAGCAGCTTGTTGCCCAGGGGGCTTGGGGCCCAGTACTTC. Amino acids: CASSLLPRGLGAQYF.

This chain connects TRBV7-9 to TRBJ2-7, with 9 bases aligning to TRBD2. The CDR3 is 14 residues long. Per the germline V gene, CDR1 is SEHNR and CDR2 is FQNEAQ (reference sequence). V gave up 3 bases and J gave up 3 bases; unmatched junction bases: 3. The CDR3 nucleotides are TGTGCCAGCAGCTTGACTAGCGGCAGCTACGAGCAGTACTTC. Protein product: CASSLTSGSYEQYF.

This clone was counted once. The rearrangement links TRBV5-5 to TRBJ1-4; no firm D call. The CDR3 has 13 residues. The germline V gene has CDR1 SGHKS and CDR2 YYEKEE (reference sequence). Trimming left V 0 bases short and J 7 bases short, with 7 bases between. CDR3 DNA sequence: TGTGCCAGCAGCTTGGCCACCACTGAAAAACTGTTTTTT. It encodes CASSLATTEKLFF.

The V call is TRBV5-6, the J call TRBJ1-1; D call uncertain. Between the trimmed V and J ends, which lost 0 bases and 7 bases, there was a span of 7 bases. Germline V gene lookup returns CDR1 SGHDT and CDR2 YYEEEE. The CDR3 loop spans 12 amino acids. The CDR3 region has the DNA TGTGCCAGCAGCTTGGGGGTTGGTGAAGCTTTCTTT. Its translation is CASSLGVGEAFF.

The chain recombines TRBV7-2 with TRBJ2-1; D may match TRBD1 or TRBD2 (6 bases each). Between the trimmed V and J ends, which lost 4 bases and 8 bases, there was a span of 18 bases. The CDR3 is made up of 15 amino acids. From germline, CDR1 is SGHTA and CDR2 FQGNSA. Here the CDR3 DNA reads TGTGCCAGCAGCTCAGGGGAACGGGAGTGGGATGAGCAGTTCTTC. Its translation: CASSSGEREWDEQFF.

The V gene is TRBV4-1, the J gene TRBJ2-1; TRBD2 matches 7 bases. With 1 base clipped from V and 6 bases from J, the junction kept 9 bases outside the gene matches. This CDR3 has 16 amino acids. CDR1 is MGHRA, CDR2 YSYEKL, per germline. CDR3 amino acids: CASSQGVVAGFNEQFF. Here the CDR3 DNA reads TGCGCCAGCAGCCAAGGGGTGGTAGCGGGCTTCAATGAGCAGTTCTTC.

This clone was picked up one time. The chain joins TRBV10-3 to TRBJ2-3; 8 bases are a match to TRBD1. In germline, CDR1 is ENHRY, CDR2 SYGVKD. The CDR3 has 16 residues. Trimming removed 2 bases from V and 9 bases from J; junction bases left unmatched: 13. The CDR3 coding sequence is TGTGCCATCAGTGAGACCGTGACAGGGGTCATGAGCACGCAGTATTTT. Its protein is CAISETVTGVMSTQYF.

This chain joins TRBV4-1 and TRBJ1-2; 10 bases match TRBD1. Germline CDR1 and CDR2: MGHRA and YSYEKL. The CDR3 runs to 18 residues. Trimming at V came to 4 bases and at J to 7 bases, leaving 18 bases not matched to a gene. The CDR3: CASSPDPFPADRGPGYTF. In nucleotides, the CDR3 is TGCGCCAGCAGCCCGGACCCGTTTCCCGCCGACAGGGGGCCTGGCTACACCTTC.

V gene TRBV19 combines with J gene TRBJ2-3, with D unclear. This CDR3 spans 16 amino acids. Germline loops: CDR1 LNHDA, CDR2 SQIVND (reference sequence). Between the trimmed V and J ends, which lost 6 bases and 0 bases, there was a span of 16 bases. CDR3 bases: TGTGCCAGTAGGGATGCCTGGGGAATAAGCACAGATACGCAGTATTTT. Residues: CASRDAWGISTDTQYF.

The rearrangement joins TRBV7-8 to TRBJ2-7; D tentatively fits TRBD1 or TRBD2 (5 bases each). Germline CDR1 is SGHVS and CDR2 is FQNEAQ. This CDR3 comprises 13 residues. V lost 5 bases and J lost 6, with 14 bases in between. CDR3 sequence (DNA): TGTGCCAGCAGCAAACGAGGGGTCCGCGAGCAGTACTTC. Translated, it gives CASSKRGVREQYF.

This rearrangement joins TRBV2 to TRBJ2-1; TRBD1 or TRBD2 may be the D gene (7 bases each). CDR3 length equals 15 residues. Trimming shortened V by 3 bases and J by 5 bases, and 14 bases separated the two germline ends. Germline V lookup: CDR1 SNHLY, CDR2 FYNNEI. Written as DNA, the CDR3 is TGTGCCAGCAGTGATGGCGCAGGGGGGGACAATGAGCAGTTCTTC. Translated: CASSDGAGGDNEQFF. The full variable domain, its missing parts supplied by reference TRBV2 and TRBJ2-1, is EPEVTQTPSHQVTQMGQEVILRCVPISNHLYFYWYRQILGQKVEFLVSFYNNEISEKSEIFDDQFSVERPDGSNFTLKIRSTKLEDSAMYFCASSDGAGGDNEQFFGPGTRLTVL.

This clone was observed a single time. The rearrangement links TRBV29-1 to TRBJ2-1; 10 bases are a match to TRBD1. Germline assignment: CDR1 SQVTM and CDR2 ANQGSEA. The CDR3 runs 16 residues. Trimming took 4 bases from V and 7 from J; bases not matched to a gene: 13. The CDR3 region is CSVGLKERQGANEQFF. CDR3 nucleotides: TGCAGCGTTGGTTTGAAGGAGAGACAGGGGGCGAATGAGCAGTTCTTC.

This clone was picked up one time. This chain joins TRBV28 and TRBJ2-2; 9 bases are shared with TRBD1. Trimming removed 6 bases from V and 4 bases from J; junction bases left unmatched: 6. There are 15 residues in the CDR3. Germline CDR1 MDHEN, CDR2 SYDVKM. The CDR3 is CASSWGQGLTGELFF. The CDR3 region has the DNA TGTGCCAGCAGCTGGGGACAGGGCCTCACCGGGGAGCTGTTTTTT.

J is TRBJ1-4 and V is TRBV25-1; 10 bases align to TRBD1. The CDR3 contains 15 residues. Germline assignment: CDR1 MGHDK and CDR2 SYGVNS. The V gene end was trimmed by 1 base and the J gene end by 10 bases; junction bases not matched to a gene: 6. The CDR3 coding sequence is TGTGCCAGCAGTGAATGGGGACAGGGGTCGGGAAAACTGTTTTTT. Its protein product is CASSEWGQGSGKLFF.

The chain uses TRBV2 and TRBJ2-7; unclear D gene. Germline CDR1 is SNHLY and CDR2 is FYNNEI. The CDR3 spans 13 residues. V lost 7 bases, J lost 2 bases, and 12 bases lay in between. CDR3 region: CASMAEATYEQYF. Written as DNA, the CDR3 is TGTGCCAGCATGGCAGAAGCCACCTACGAGCAGTACTTC.

In this sample, this clone turned up a few times. V gene TRBV4-2 combines with J gene TRBJ1-1; the D gene is possibly TRBD1 (5 bases). The germline CDR1 and CDR2 sequences are LGHNA and YNFKEQ. This CDR3 region has 14 residues. V was trimmed by 4 bases and J by 4 bases, leaving 13 bases between them. This CDR3 reads CASSRQGGVTEAFF. The CDR3 nucleotides read TGTGCCAGCAGCCGTCAGGGCGGTGTCACTGAAGCTTTCTTT.

The chain links TRBV18 to TRBJ1-1; the match to TRBD1 covers 7 bases. In germline, CDR1 is KGHSH, CDR2 LQKENI. The CDR3 totals 13 residues. V shed 2 bases, J shed 7 bases, and the junction held 4 bases outside the gene matches. The CDR3 loop is CASSPRQGDEAFF. The CDR3 DNA is TGTGCCAGCTCACCAAGGCAGGGGGATGAAGCTTTCTTT.